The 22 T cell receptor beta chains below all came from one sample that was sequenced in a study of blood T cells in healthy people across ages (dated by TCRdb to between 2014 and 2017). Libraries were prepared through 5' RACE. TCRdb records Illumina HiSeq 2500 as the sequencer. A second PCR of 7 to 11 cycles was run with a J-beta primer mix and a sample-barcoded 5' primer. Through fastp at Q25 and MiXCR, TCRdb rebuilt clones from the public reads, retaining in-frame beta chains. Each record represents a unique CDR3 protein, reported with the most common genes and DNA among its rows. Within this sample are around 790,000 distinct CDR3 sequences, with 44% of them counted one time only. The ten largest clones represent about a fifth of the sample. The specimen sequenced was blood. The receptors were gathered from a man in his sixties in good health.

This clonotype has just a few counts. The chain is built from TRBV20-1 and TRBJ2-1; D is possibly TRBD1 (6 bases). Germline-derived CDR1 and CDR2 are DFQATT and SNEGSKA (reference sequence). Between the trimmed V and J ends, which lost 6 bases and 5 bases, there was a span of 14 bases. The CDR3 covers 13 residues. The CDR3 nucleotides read TGCAGTGCCCTGGGACACCTTAACAATGAGCAGTTCTTC. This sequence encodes CSALGHLNNEQFF.

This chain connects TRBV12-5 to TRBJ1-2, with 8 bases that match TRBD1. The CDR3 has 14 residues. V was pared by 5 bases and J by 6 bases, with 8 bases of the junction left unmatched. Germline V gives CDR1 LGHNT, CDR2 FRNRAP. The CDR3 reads CASGPLNRGDGYTF. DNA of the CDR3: TGTGCTAGTGGTCCCCTTAACAGGGGGGATGGCTACACCTTC.

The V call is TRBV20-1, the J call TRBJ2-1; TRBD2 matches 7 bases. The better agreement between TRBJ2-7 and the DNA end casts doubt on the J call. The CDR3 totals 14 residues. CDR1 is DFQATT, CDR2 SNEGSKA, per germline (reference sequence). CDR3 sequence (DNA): TGCAGTGCTAGGCTAGCGGATAACTACAATGAGCAGTACTTC. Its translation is CSARLADNYNEQYF.

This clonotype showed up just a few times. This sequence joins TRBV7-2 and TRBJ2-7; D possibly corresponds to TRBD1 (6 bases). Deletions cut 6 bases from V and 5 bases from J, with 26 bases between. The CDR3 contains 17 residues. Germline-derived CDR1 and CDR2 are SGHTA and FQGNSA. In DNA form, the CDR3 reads TGTGCCAGCAGTCGCGGTTCCGTCAGGGGCCCCAACCACGAGCAGTACTTC. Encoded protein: CASSRGSVRGPNHEQYF.

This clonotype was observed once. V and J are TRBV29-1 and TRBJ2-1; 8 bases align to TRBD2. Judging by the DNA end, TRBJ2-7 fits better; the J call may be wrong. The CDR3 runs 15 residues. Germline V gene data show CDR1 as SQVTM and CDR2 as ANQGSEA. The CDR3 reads CSAGRGGSSYNEQYF. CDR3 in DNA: TGCAGCGCCGGGAGGGGGGGCAGCTCCTACAATGAGCAGTACTTC.

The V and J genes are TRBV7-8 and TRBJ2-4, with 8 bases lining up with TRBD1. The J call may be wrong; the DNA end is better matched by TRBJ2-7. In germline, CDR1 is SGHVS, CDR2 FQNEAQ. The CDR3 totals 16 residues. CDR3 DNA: TGTGCCAGCAGCTTATCTAGGACAGGGTCTCTCTACGAGCAGTACTTC. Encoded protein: CASSLSRTGSLYEQYF.

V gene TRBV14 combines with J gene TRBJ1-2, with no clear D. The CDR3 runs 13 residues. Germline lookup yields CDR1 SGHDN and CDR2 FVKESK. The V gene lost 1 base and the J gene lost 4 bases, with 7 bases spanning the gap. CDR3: CASSQAQSYGYTF. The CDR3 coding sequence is TGTGCCAGCAGCCAAGCGCAGAGCTATGGCTACACCTTC. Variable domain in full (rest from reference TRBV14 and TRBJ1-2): EAGVTQFPSHSVIEKGQTVTLRCDPISGHDNLYWYRRVMGKEIKFLLHFVKESKQDESGMPNNRFLAERTGGTYSTLKVQPAELEDSGVYFCASSQAQSYGYTFGSGTRLTVV.

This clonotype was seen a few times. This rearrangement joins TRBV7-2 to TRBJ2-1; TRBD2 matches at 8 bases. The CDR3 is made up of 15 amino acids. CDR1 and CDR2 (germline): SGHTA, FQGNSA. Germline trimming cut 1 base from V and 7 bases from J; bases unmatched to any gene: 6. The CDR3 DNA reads TGTGCCAGCAGCTTAGTTAGCGGGGCAGGTAATGAGCAGTTCTTC. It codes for CASSLVSGAGNEQFF. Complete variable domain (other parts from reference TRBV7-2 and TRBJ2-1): GAGVSQSPSNKVTEKGKDVELRCDPISGHTALYWYRQSLGQGLEFLIYFQGNSAPDKSGLPSDRFSAERTGGSVSTLTIQRTQQEDSAVYLCASSLVSGAGNEQFFGPGTRLTVL.

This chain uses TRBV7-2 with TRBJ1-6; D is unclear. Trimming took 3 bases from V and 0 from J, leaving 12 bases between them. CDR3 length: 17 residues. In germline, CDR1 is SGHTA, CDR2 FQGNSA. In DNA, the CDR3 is TGTGCCAGCAGCTTCGTCGCCAGCAGCTCCTATAATTCACCCCTCCACTTT. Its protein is CASSFVASSSYNSPLHF.

The CDR3 DNA reads as TGTGCCAGCTCCCCAACGGAAGGTAGTCGGGAGACCCAGTACTTC. It yields the protein CASSPTEGSRETQYF. The rearrangement links TRBV18 to TRBJ2-5; D remains unclear. Germline V CDR1 and CDR2: KGHSH, LQKENI. The CDR3 sequence is 15 residues long. The ends were cut back, 6 bases at V and 5 bases at J, with 19 bases in the middle.

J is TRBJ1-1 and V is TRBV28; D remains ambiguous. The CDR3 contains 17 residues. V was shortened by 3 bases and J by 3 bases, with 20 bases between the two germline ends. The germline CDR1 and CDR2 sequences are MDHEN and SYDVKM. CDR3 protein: CASSFDELGNSDTEAFF. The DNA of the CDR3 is TGTGCCAGCAGTTTCGACGAACTGGGCAATTCGGACACTGAAGCTTTCTTT.

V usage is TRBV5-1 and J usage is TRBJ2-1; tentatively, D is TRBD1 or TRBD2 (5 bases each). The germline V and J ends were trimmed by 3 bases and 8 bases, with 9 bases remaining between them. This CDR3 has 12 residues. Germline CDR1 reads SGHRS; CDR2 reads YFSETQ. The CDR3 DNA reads TGCGCCAGCAGCTGGGACGGAGATGAGCAGTTCTTC. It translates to CASSWDGDEQFF.

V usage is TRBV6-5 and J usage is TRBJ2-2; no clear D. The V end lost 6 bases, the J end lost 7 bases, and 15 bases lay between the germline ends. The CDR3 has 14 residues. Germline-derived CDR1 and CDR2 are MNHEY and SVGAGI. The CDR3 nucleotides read TGTGCCAGCAGCTCCTGGGCTTCGGTCGGGGAGCTGTTTTTT. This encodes CASSSWASVGELFF.

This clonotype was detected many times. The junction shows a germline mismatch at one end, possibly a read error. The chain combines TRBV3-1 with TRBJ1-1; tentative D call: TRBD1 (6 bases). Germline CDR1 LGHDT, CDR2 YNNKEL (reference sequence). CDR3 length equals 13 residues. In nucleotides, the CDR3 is TGTGCCAGCAGTCAAGGGGGTAGCACTGAAGCTTTCTTT. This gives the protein CASSQGGSTEAFF.

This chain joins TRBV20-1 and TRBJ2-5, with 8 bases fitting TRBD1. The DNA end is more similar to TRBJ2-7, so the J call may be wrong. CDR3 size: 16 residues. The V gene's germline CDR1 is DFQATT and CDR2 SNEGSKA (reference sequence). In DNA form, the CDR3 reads TGCAGTGCGGGGGGACAGGACCTAAGGGTGAAGGACGAGCAGTACTTC. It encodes CSAGGQDLRVKDEQYF.

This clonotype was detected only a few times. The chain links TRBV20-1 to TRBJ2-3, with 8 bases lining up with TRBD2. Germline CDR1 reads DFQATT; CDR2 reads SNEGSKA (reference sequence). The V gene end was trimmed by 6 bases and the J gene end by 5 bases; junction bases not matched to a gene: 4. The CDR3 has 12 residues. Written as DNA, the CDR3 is TGCAGTGCCGACGGGGGGGGAGATACGCAGTATTTT. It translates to CSADGGGDTQYF.

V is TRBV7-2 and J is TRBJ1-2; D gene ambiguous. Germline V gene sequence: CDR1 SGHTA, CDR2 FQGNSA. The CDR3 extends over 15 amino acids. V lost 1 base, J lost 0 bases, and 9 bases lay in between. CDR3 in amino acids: CASSLGWGSNYGYTF. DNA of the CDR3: TGTGCCAGCAGCTTAGGGTGGGGATCTAACTATGGCTACACCTTC.

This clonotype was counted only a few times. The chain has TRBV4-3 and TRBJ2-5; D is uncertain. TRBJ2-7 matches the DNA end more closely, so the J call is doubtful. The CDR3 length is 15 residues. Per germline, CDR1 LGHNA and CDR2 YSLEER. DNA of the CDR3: TGCGCCAGCAGCCAAGAGGCCTTGGGTGATTACGAGCAGTACTTC. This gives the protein CASSQEALGDYEQYF.

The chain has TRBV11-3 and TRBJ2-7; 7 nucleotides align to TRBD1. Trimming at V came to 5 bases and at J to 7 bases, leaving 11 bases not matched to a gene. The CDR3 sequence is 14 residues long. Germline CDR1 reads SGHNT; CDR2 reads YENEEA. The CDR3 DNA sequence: TGTGCCAGCAGCCCCATGGACAGGCTCGGGGAGCAGTACTTC. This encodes CASSPMDRLGEQYF.

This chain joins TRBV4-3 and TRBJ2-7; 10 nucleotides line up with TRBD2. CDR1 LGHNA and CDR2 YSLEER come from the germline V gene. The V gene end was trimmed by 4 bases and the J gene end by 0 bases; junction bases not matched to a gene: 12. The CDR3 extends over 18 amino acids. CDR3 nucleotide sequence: TGCGCCAGCAGCCCTTTGCTAGCGGGGGAGCATCGCTCCTACGAGCAGTACTTC. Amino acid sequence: CASSPLLAGEHRSYEQYF.

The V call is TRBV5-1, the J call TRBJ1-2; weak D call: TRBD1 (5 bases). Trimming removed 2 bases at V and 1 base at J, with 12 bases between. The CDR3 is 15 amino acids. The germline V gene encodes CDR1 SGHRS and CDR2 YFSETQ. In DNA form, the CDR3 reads TGCGCCAGCAGCTTAGCAGGGAGTGGTAACTATGGCTACACCTTC. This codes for CASSLAGSGNYGYTF.

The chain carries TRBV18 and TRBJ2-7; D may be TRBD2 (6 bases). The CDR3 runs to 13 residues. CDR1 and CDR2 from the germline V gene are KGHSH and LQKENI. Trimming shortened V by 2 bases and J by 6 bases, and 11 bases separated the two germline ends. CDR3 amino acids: CASSPAGPGEQYF. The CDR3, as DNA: TGTGCCAGCTCACCAGCGGGGCCGGGCGAGCAGTACTTC.